What follows describes a single T cell receptor beta chain. It lacks a known antigen. Base qualities are not at hand, and no much larger clone is one base apart. This sample is drawn from a study of blood T cell repertoires in COVID-19 (dated by TCRdb to 2020 to 2021). For the wider study: Samples from collaborators originated in the United States, Italy and Spain and spanned both the acute and convalescent phases of COVID-19. The material from the prospective study consisted of cDNA or gDNA derived from T cells, B-cell-depleted T cells, or PBMCs. Deeply sampled blood TCRbeta repertoires from subjects exposed to, actively infected with, or recovered from COVID-19 were included in the dataset. A freely available public database, intended as a resource for researchers studying the immune response to SARS-CoV-2, is where the repertoires were released. The samples were drawn from two sources: the first 160 participants of the ongoing ImmuneRACE study, and 1,254 subjects contributed by 6 global collaborators. The sample metadata nearly always contained a de-identified subject ID, COVID-19 status, age in years and sex. HLA class I and class II types, where available, came from metadata supplied by the sample provider rather than from assay-based typing. Study-wide conclusions, independent of this receptor: Clinical and demographic metadata were provided uncurated, with the amount varying by source and participant.

At one collaborating source in Seattle, patients were enrolled during active infection and were followed longitudinally through the course of disease. Collaborating institutions collected whole blood in K2EDTA tubes following their own protocols. For TCRbeta analysis, collaborator samples were shipped as frozen whole blood, as isolated PBMCs, or as DNA extracted from either sample type. TCRbeta CDR3 regions were amplified from genomic DNA using the immunoSEQ Assay, a bias-controlled multiplex PCR. As for how the authors treated the data: The number of nucleated cells in each sample was estimated from the amplification of reference gene primers within the assay. Sequence reads were collapsed and filtered to measure the absolute abundance of every unique TCRbeta CDR3 rearrangement. For each sample, productive Simpson clonality was calculated as the square root of Simpson's diversity index over productive rearrangements. TCRdb carries this immuneACCESS record with in-frame sequences only. Its versions omit some clonotypes, under half of them owing to an unresolved V gene in the studies checked, with the rest unexplained. That table furnishes V, J and clone size, whereas the DNA furnished D and trimming. Recorded for this sample are about 440,000 clones; about 87% of them occurred a single time. The ten largest clones capture over 10% of the sample.

Per the germline V gene, SQVTM is the CDR1 and ANQGSEA is the CDR2. At the junction V is shortened by 5 bases and J by 10 bases, with 9 bases in between. From cysteine to phenylalanine, the CDR3 is 10 amino acids long. Just CDR3 DNA is preserved here, 30 bases in frame from base 1. The sample consisted of peripheral blood. The receptor was isolated from a woman in her forties or fifties with COVID-19, enrolled during active disease. The chain joins TRBV29-1 to TRBJ2-1, with no confident D gene call. The CDR3 is CSVQDNEQFF. The DNA sequence is as follows: TGCAGCGTTCAGGATAACGAGCAGTTCTTC.